This T cell receptor (beta chain) is from a study of technical replicates of blood from a few donors (dated by TCRdb to the late 2010s). V is cut back by 6 bases and J by 2 bases, with 11 bases in the junction unmatched. For CDR1 and CDR2, the germline V gene lists MRHNA and SNTAGT. From the cysteine through the phenylalanine, the CDR3 covers 17 amino acids. The retained sequence is limited to the CDR3, 51 bases, with the frame set at the first base. As for this clone: There is no known antigen for this receptor. No much larger clonotype is one base removed from it; base qualities were not supplied.

Library method: the immunoSEQ multiplex PCR assay. Held by TCRdb, this immuneACCESS table contains in-frame sequences only and omits some clones. Under half of the omission traces to an unresolved V gene where checked; the cause of the rest is unknown. Across this sample there are some 60,000 clones, with just under 90% seen only once. 4% to 5.5% of the sample is in the top ten clones. The sample consisted of PBMCs. The clonotype comes from a human donor in good health. Some clones in this sample may be carry-over from other donors' samples. In this chain, TRBV6-4 is recombined with TRBJ1-5; a stretch of 9 junction bases matches TRBD1. The DNA sequence reads TGTGCCAGCAGCCGGACAGGGGCGGTTAGGGGCAATCAGCCCCAGCATTTT. Protein translation: CASSRTGAVRGNQPQHF.